The T cell receptor (beta chain) described here comes from a study of blood T cell repertoires in COVID-19. Looking at the study overall: Some COVID-19 samples were acute and others convalescent; all came from the United States, Italy and Spain. In each case, the material was cDNA or gDNA derived from T cells, B-cell-depleted T cells, or PBMCs.

V shed 5 bases and J 4 bases; nucleotides not matched to a gene: 8. The germline V gene has CDR1 MGHDK and CDR2 SYGVNS. The CDR3 spans 16 residues. Authors' methods: Amplification with reference gene primers provided the estimates of nucleated cell counts. TCRdb keeps only in-frame clones here, not all; method: immunoSEQ multiplex PCR. That table supplies the V and J calls and clone size; D and trimming were determined from the DNA. This sample has around 67,000 clones, with about three quarters found just once. The chain employs TRBV25-1 and TRBJ2-1; 10 bases match TRBD1. This clonotype was obtained from a human donor in a cohort sampled during active COVID-19. Sequences were obtained from peripheral blood. CDR3 protein: CASSSPGTGDYNEQFF. CDR3 sequence (DNA): TGTGCCAGCAGTTCCCCCGGGACAGGGGATTACAATGAGCAGTTCTTC.